The 17 T cell receptor beta chains given below trace back to one sample, sequenced in a study of beta chain features in type 1 diabetes. Study findings and constraints: For Type 1 diabetes patients, all four CD4+ subsets carried TCRB CDR3s that were moderately but significantly shorter.

Their cognate antigens are unknown. Reverse transcribing all isolated RNA meant expressed TCRB transcripts were sequenced. The data were produced by immunoSEQ multiplex PCR, yet TCRdb's version contains in-frame clones alone and is incomplete. The sample yields some 190,000 clones, less than 10% seen once. Sequencing input: central memory CD4+ T cells from blood. These receptors were taken from a young man with type 1 diabetes.

This clone was seen only a few times. The genes are TRBV18 and TRBJ2-7, with D maybe TRBD2 (6 bases). V dropped 1 base and J dropped 0 bases, with 10 bases sitting between them. The CDR3 extends over 15 amino acids. The germline CDR1 and CDR2 sequences are KGHSH and LQKENI. In DNA form, the CDR3 reads TGTGCCAGCTCACCACAACAGACTAGCTCCTACGAGCAGTACTTC. Its translation: CASSPQQTSSYEQYF.

The chain uses TRBV30 and TRBJ1-3, with TRBD1 as a possible D gene (5 bases). Trimming shortened V by 8 bases and J by 7 bases, and 18 bases separated the two germline ends. The length of the CDR3 is 13 residues. Germline V gives CDR1 GTSNPN, CDR2 SVGIG (reference sequence). The CDR3 coding sequence is TGTGCCCTCGAGATCCAGGGTGAGAACACCATATATTTT. The encoded protein is CALEIQGENTIYF. Full variable domain (rest looked up from reference TRBV30 and TRBJ1-3): SQTIHQWPATLVQPVGSPLSLECTVEGTSNPNLYWYRQAAGRGLQLLFYSVGIGQISSEVPQNLSASRPQDRQFILSSKKLLLSDSGFYLCALEIQGENTIYFGEGSWLTVV.

This chain connects TRBV5-1 to TRBJ2-7; 11 nucleotides align to TRBD2. CDR1 is SGHRS, CDR2 YFSETQ, per germline. This CDR3 has 15 residues. V was pared by 2 bases and J by 2 bases, with 3 bases of the junction left unmatched. The CDR3 protein is CASSLLAGVTYEQYF. For the CDR3, the DNA is TGCGCCAGCAGCTTACTAGCGGGAGTAACCTACGAGCAGTACTTC. The whole variable domain, filled in from reference TRBV5-1 and TRBJ2-7, reads KAGVTQTPRYLIKTRGQQVTLSCSPISGHRSVSWYQQTPGQGLQFLFEYFSETQRNKGNFPGRFSGRQFSNSRSEMNVSTLELGDSALYLCASSLLAGVTYEQYFGPGTRLTVT.

Only a few counts were recorded for this clone. The chain carries TRBV7-6 and TRBJ2-6; tentatively, D is TRBD2 (5 bases). V was shortened by 2 bases and J by 0 bases, with 11 bases between the two germline ends. The V gene's germline CDR1 is SGHVS and CDR2 FNYEAQ. The CDR3 is 17 residues long. As DNA, the CDR3 is TGTGCCAGCAGCTTAAGTCCTAGCCGCTCTGGGGCCAACGTCCTGACTTTC. Protein sequence: CASSLSPSRSGANVLTF.

This clone has just a few counts. The chain joins TRBV11-3 to TRBJ2-5, with TRBD2 matching 12 bases. Trimming took 4 bases from V and 4 from J; bases not matched to a gene: 4. Looked up from germline, CDR1 is SGHNT and CDR2 is YENEEA. This CDR3 region has 15 residues. DNA of the CDR3: TGTGCCAGCAGCTCAGGACTAGCGGGGCTAGAGACCCAGTACTTC. Its protein is CASSSGLAGLETQYF.

On this clone: This CDR3 is also generated by other DNA sequences in the sample. This chain connects TRBV28 to TRBJ2-1; unclear D gene. The CDR3 contains 13 residues. Germline CDR1 is MDHEN and CDR2 is SYDVKM. Between the trimmed V and J ends, which lost 2 bases and 3 bases, there was a span of 5 bases. The CDR3 region is CASSLPSYNEQFF. The CDR3 nucleotides are TGTGCCAGCAGTTTACCCAGCTACAATGAGCAGTTCTTC.

This clone was picked up many times. The V and J genes are TRBV19 and TRBJ2-1, with D tentatively TRBD1 (6 bases). The V gene lost 3 bases and the J gene lost 3 bases, with 15 bases spanning the gap. CDR3 length: 16 amino acids. CDR1 and CDR2 (germline): LNHDA, SQIVND (reference sequence). In nucleotides, the CDR3 is TGTGCCAGTAGTATGGGTGGGGGCGGACTCTACAATGAGCAGTTCTTC. It is translated as CASSMGGGGLYNEQFF.

CDR3 nucleotides: TGTGCCAGCAGCCCGGGGGTCCTGCGGACAGATACGCAGTATTTT. Translating it yields CASSPGVLRTDTQYF. The J gene is TRBJ2-3, the V gene TRBV11-2; weak D call: TRBD2 (6 bases). Germline CDR1 and CDR2: SGHAT and FQNNGV. The V gene lost 5 bases and the J gene lost 3 bases, with 15 bases spanning the gap. The CDR3 sequence is 15 residues long.

The table lists this clone with many counts. The chain recombines TRBV5-1 with TRBJ2-7, with D perhaps matching TRBD2 (6 bases). V was trimmed by 0 bases and J by 4 bases, leaving 14 bases between them. There are 15 residues in the CDR3. The germline V gene has CDR1 SGHRS and CDR2 YFSETQ. The CDR3 sequence is CASSLDSGRLYEQYF. As DNA, the CDR3 is TGCGCCAGCAGCTTGGATTCAGGGAGGCTGTACGAGCAGTACTTC.

This clone was found a few times. J is TRBJ1-6 and V is TRBV28, with a weak D call TRBD1 (5 bases). Germline V gene lookup returns CDR1 MDHEN and CDR2 SYDVKM. CDR3 length: 13 amino acids. V was cut by 10 bases and J by 7 bases, with 14 bases left in between. The CDR3 protein is CATMGGWNSPLHF. The CDR3 nucleotides read TGTGCCACGATGGGGGGTTGGAATTCACCCCTCCACTTT.

There are a few counts of this clone. CDR3 DNA sequence: TGTGCCTGGAGTGTAGGGGCGGCGGAAAAACTGTTTTTT. Its protein product is CAWSVGAAEKLFF. The J gene is TRBJ1-4, the V gene TRBV30; tentatively, D is TRBD1 (5 bases). CDR3 length: 13 residues. CDR1 is GTSNPN, CDR2 SVGIG, per germline (reference sequence). Deletions cut 0 bases from V and 8 bases from J, with 10 bases between. The full variable domain, its missing parts supplied by reference TRBV30 and TRBJ1-4, is SQTIHQWPATLVQPVGSPLSLECTVEGTSNPNLYWYRQAAGRGLQLLFYSVGIGQISSEVPQNLSASRPQDRQFILSSKKLLLSDSGFYLCAWSVGAAEKLFFGSGTQLSVL.

This clone was counted only a few times. The chain carries TRBV7-2 and TRBJ1-5; TRBD1 matches at 8 bases. CDR1 is SGHTA and CDR2 is FQGNSA in the germline V gene. With V trimmed by 5 bases and J by 1 base, 4 bases remained unmatched. This CDR3 contains 15 residues. CDR3 in DNA: TGTGCCAGCAGCGCTGGACAGGGAAGCAATCAGCCCCAGCATTTT. This encodes CASSAGQGSNQPQHF.

This clone was seen only a few times. Written as DNA, the CDR3 is TGTGCCAGCATCTCCGGACAGGCTAGCAATCAGCCCCAGCATTTT. Residues: CASISGQASNQPQHF. The J gene is TRBJ1-5, the V gene TRBV28; TRBD1 matches 7 bases. Germline CDR1 and CDR2: MDHEN and SYDVKM. V was pared by 7 bases and J by 0 bases, with 6 bases of the junction left unmatched. The CDR3 has 15 residues. Supplemented by reference TRBV28 and TRBJ1-5, the full variable domain reads DVKVTQSSRYLVKRTGEKVFLECVQDMDHENMFWYRQDPGLGLRLIYFSYDVKMKEKGDIPEGYSVSREKKERFSLILESASTNQTSMYLCASISGQASNQPQHFGDGTRLSIL.

V and J are TRBV29-1 and TRBJ2-3, with TRBD1 as a possible D gene (6 bases). The germline V gene has CDR1 SQVTM and CDR2 ANQGSEA. The CDR3 extends over 14 amino acids. Trimming took off 6 bases at V and 2 bases at J, with 15 bases between the two ends. CDR3 sequence (DNA): TGCAGCGTGCCCCCGGGACACCTCACAGATACGCAGTATTTT. Amino acid sequence: CSVPPGHLTDTQYF.

The chain uses TRBV30 and TRBJ1-3; 8 nucleotides match TRBD1. This CDR3 has 14 residues. Germline trimming cut 7 bases from V and 0 bases from J; bases unmatched to any gene: 5. The V gene's germline CDR1 is GTSNPN and CDR2 SVGIG (reference sequence). CDR3 protein: CASPGGLSGNTIYF. As DNA, the CDR3 is TGTGCCTCCCCAGGGGGCCTCTCTGGAAACACCATATATTTT.

The J gene is TRBJ1-1, the V gene TRBV18; perhaps TRBD1 as D (6 bases). Germline CDR1 and CDR2: KGHSH and LQKENI. V was clipped by 6 bases and J by 2 bases, with 19 bases between them. This CDR3 comprises 16 residues. The CDR3 region has the DNA TGTGCCAGCTCGGCGGGACTAACGGGGGCTAACACTGAAGCTTTCTTT. Protein product: CASSAGLTGANTEAFF.

This clone has a handful of counts. J is TRBJ1-1 and V is TRBV18; the match to TRBD1 covers 7 bases. This CDR3 has 14 amino acids. Germline V gene data show CDR1 as KGHSH and CDR2 as LQKENI. Unmatched junction bases numbered 6, after V lost 4 bases and J lost 4 bases. CDR3: CASSRLRGTTEAFF. The CDR3 DNA reads TGTGCCAGCTCACGCCTCAGGGGGACCACTGAAGCTTTCTTT.